A selection of T cell receptor beta chains follows, all from one sample in a study of T cell responses to AZD1222 COVID-19 vaccine. Here immunoSEQ multiplex PCR was the method, and the copy in TCRdb shows in-frame clones only, minus some. The sample records approximately 150,000 clones, approximately 89% being singletons. Material: peripheral blood, obtained 28 days after the second AZD1222 dose. The receptors were sampled from an adult who received the AZD1222 COVID-19 vaccine. Each CDR3 is given with its conserved first and last residue. A D gene is named only where the DNA matches it firmly.

j_call d_call cdr3_length v_call cdr3_nt cdr3_aa
TRBJ1-2 NA 14 TRBV4-3 TGCGCCGGCAATACTCGTTTCCCCGACTATGGCTACACCTTC CAGNTRFPDYGYTF
TRBJ2-1 TRBD1 17 TRBV6-2/TRBV6-3 TGTGCCAGCACCCCGGACAGGGGGAGCCTAGCCTACAATGAGCAGTTCTTC CASTPDRGSLAYNEQFF
TRBJ2-1 TRBD2 17 TRBV7-6 TGTGCCAGCAGCCGTTCTAGCGGGACATCGGGGTACAATGAGCAGTTCTTC CASSRSSGTSGYNEQFF
TRBJ1-2 TRBD1 17 TRBV7-2 TGTGCCAGCAGCCCACGGACAGGGACGGTTAACGACTATGGCTACACCTTC CASSPRTGTVNDYGYTF
TRBJ1-5 NA 13 TRBV30 TGTGCCTGGAGTGTAAGAGGGGATCAGCCCCAGCATTTT CAWSVRGDQPQHF
TRBJ2-6 NA 15 TRBV30 TGTGCCTGGAGTGTACTAGGGGTTGGGGCCAACGTCCTGACTTTC CAWSVLGVGANVLTF
TRBJ1-1 NA 14 TRBV9 TGTGCCAGCAGCCTTCTAGCGGAGGCCACTGAAGCTTTCTTT CASSLLAEATEAFF
TRBJ1-2 NA 15 TRBV5-4 TGTGCCAGCAGCTCGGCTCGGGTCCGACGCTATGGCTACACCTTC CASSSARVRRYGYTF
TRBJ1-1 NA 16 TRBV11-3 TGTGCCAGCAGCTTCGGCCCTAATCCGGGGTACACTGAAGCTTTCTTT CASSFGPNPGYTEAFF
TRBJ2-7 NA 15 TRBV9 TGTGCCAGCAGCGTAGCGGGCCACGGCTCCTACGAGCAGTACTTC CASSVAGHGSYEQYF
TRBJ2-1 TRBD2 17 TRBV5-1 TGCGCCAGCAGCCCAGGGGGGACTAGCGGGACTTCCGATGAGCAGTTCTTC CASSPGGTSGTSDEQFF
TRBJ1-2 TRBD1 14 TRBV5-1 TGCGCCAGCAGCCAGGCCCAGACAGGGAATGGCTACACCTTC CASSQAQTGNGYTF
TRBJ1-2 TRBD1 13 TRBV18 TGTGCCAGCTCACCAGGGCGGGACAGGGGGGACACCTTC CASSPGRDRGDTF
TRBJ2-2 NA 15 TRBV11-3 TGTGCCAGCAGCTTAAGGGACGCGAACACCGGGGAGCTGTTTTTT CASSLRDANTGELFF
TRBJ2-2 TRBD1 15 TRBV5-1 TGCGCCAGCAGCCGGACAGGTTCCAACACCGGGGAGCTGTTTTTT CASSRTGSNTGELFF
TRBJ2-7 TRBD2 15 TRBV2 TGTGCCAGCAGGAGGGCTAGCGGGAGTGCGGGGGAGCAGTACTTC CASRRASGSAGEQYF
TRBJ2-1 NA 12 TRBV7-9 TGTGCCAGCAGCTTAAGGGCCGATGAGCAGTTCTTC CASSLRADEQFF
TRBJ1-4 TRBD1 18 TRBV6-2/TRBV6-3 TGTGCCAGCAGTTACTCGGTGGGACAGGGGACGACTAATGAAAAACTGTTTTTT CASSYSVGQGTTNEKLFF